These T cell receptor beta chains were read from a single sample in a study of regulatory T cells in long-lasting Graves disease. TCRdb called the multiplex PCR reads again in MiXCR, with one record for every CDR3 protein. The data contain hundreds of thousands of distinct CDR3 sequences, roughly 20% of them singletons. The source material was peripheral blood mononuclear cells (PBMCs), sampled when the disease was refractory, from a patient treated with antithyroid drugs. All receptors come from a female donor with Graves disease. Each CDR3 is given with its conserved first and last residue. The D gene is left open where the match is weak.

CDR3 protein: CSVDSQGLSGYTF
D gene: .
J gene: TRBJ1-2
V gene: TRBV29-1

CDR3 protein: CASSPIGLAGAPNIQYF
D gene: TRBD2
J gene: TRBJ2-4
V gene: TRBV19

CDR3 protein: CSARGPDRYAQYF
D gene: .
J gene: TRBJ2-7
V gene: TRBV20-1

CDR3 protein: CASSQDRASGRNEQYF
D gene: TRBD2
J gene: TRBJ2-7
V gene: TRBV4-1

CDR3 protein: CASSLGGGDDYGYTF
D gene: TRBD1
J gene: TRBJ1-2
V gene: TRBV12-3/TRBV12-4

CDR3 protein: CASSEAQWAQHF
D gene: .
J gene: TRBJ1-5
V gene: TRBV2

CDR3 protein: CASSIIGGGTEAFF
D gene: .
J gene: TRBJ1-1
V gene: TRBV19

CDR3 protein: CASSSGETQYF
D gene: .
J gene: TRBJ2-5
V gene: TRBV7-2

CDR3 protein: CASSVGPGQPQHF
D gene: .
J gene: TRBJ1-5
V gene: TRBV28

CDR3 protein: CASSLMGAGNTGELFF
D gene: .
J gene: TRBJ2-2
V gene: TRBV28

CDR3 protein: CASTRDRSYGYTF
D gene: .
J gene: TRBJ1-2
V gene: TRBV6-1

CDR3 protein: CASSETGLNEKLFF
D gene: TRBD1
J gene: TRBJ1-4
V gene: TRBV28

CDR3 protein: CASSQRREVEAFF
D gene: .
J gene: TRBJ1-1
V gene: TRBV6-1

CDR3 protein: CASSLGGWSHEQFF
D gene: .
J gene: TRBJ2-1
V gene: TRBV5-8

CDR3 protein: CASSDPRGFHTGELFF
D gene: .
J gene: TRBJ2-2
V gene: TRBV6-1

CDR3 protein: CASSLELAGGPGELFF
D gene: TRBD2
J gene: TRBJ2-2
V gene: TRBV5-1

CDR3 protein: CASRPVGGNTIYF
D gene: .
J gene: TRBJ1-3
V gene: TRBV6-1

CDR3 protein: CASRSQGADSKNIQYF
D gene: TRBD1
J gene: TRBJ2-4
V gene: TRBV7-2

CDR3 protein: CASSGTSDSSYEQYF
D gene: TRBD2
J gene: TRBJ2-7
V gene: TRBV6-2/TRBV6-3

CDR3 protein: CASRVHPYEQYF
D gene: .
J gene: TRBJ2-7
V gene: TRBV10-1

CDR3 protein: CASSEYEGNEQYF
D gene: .
J gene: TRBJ2-7
V gene: TRBV25-1

CDR3 protein: CASSWLSGSSTGELFF
D gene: .
J gene: TRBJ2-2
V gene: TRBV6-2/TRBV6-3